One and the same sample provided the 3 T cell receptor beta chains below, sequenced in a study of blood T cell repertoires in COVID-19. This table comes from immunoSEQ multiplex PCR, and its TCRdb copy is limited to in-frame clones, with some not included. The repertoire holds some 190,000 clones, with roughly 84% as singletons. The sample taken for sequencing was PBMCs or T cells enriched from blood (not recorded which). These receptors all come from a woman aged 30 to 39 who had recovered from COVID-19.

This sequence joins TRBV30 and TRBJ1-3; D unclear. Trimming stripped 1 base from V and 0 bases from J, with 7 bases between. The CDR3 contains 14 residues. CDR1 is GTSNPN, CDR2 SVGIG, per germline (reference sequence). The CDR3 protein is CAWSDSVSGNTIYF. The CDR3 coding sequence is TGTGCCTGGAGTGACTCTGTCTCTGGAAACACCATATATTTT.

This chain joins TRBV5-5 and TRBJ2-1; weak D call: TRBD2 (6 bases). Germline CDR1 is SGHKS and CDR2 is YYEKEE (reference sequence). The length of the CDR3 is 16 residues. Trimming removed 4 bases at V and 0 bases at J, with 14 bases between. In nucleotides, the CDR3 is TGTGCCAGCAGCCCCGGGACTTTAAGCTCCTACAATGAGCAGTTCTTC. Translation: CASSPGTLSSYNEQFF.

V usage is TRBV6-4 and J usage is TRBJ2-2, with 7 bases that match TRBD2. V lost 5 bases and J lost 1; bases outside the gene matches: 7. CDR3 length: 16 amino acids. Germline values: CDR1 MRHNA, CDR2 SNTAGT. This CDR3 reads CASSQRQRGNTGELFF. CDR3 coding DNA: TGTGCCAGCAGTCAAAGGCAGCGGGGGAACACCGGGGAGCTGTTTTTT.